Listed below are T cell receptor beta chains from one sample, sequenced in a study of identical twins. TCRdb redid the calling of the 5' RACE reads with MiXCR, one entry per CDR3 protein. The sample gives hundreds of thousands of distinct CDR3 sequences, 9% to 15% of which show up once; around 6.9% is in the top ten. These same data were also listed under a study on yellow fever vaccine responses in identical twins.

Sequenced: CD8+ T cells sorted from blood. All receptors derive from a woman aged 18-29 years in good health. The CDR3 runs from the conserved cysteine through the conserved F or W. The D gene is left open where the match is weak. Clone size, where shown, is once, few, many, or a class for clones that have expanded.

TRBJ2-1 many NA TRBV15 TGTGCCACCAGCACCGAGCGGAGCTCCTACAATGAGCAGTTCTTC CATSTERSSYNEQFF
TRBJ2-4 many NA TRBV24-1 TGTGCCACCAGTGATTTAAAGGCTGACATTCAGTACTTC CATSDLKADIQYF
TRBJ2-3 many TRBD2 TRBV6-5 TGTGCCAGCAGTTACGCCCCCCTACTAGCGGGAGGTTTGGATACGCAGTATTTT CASSYAPLLAGGLDTQYF
TRBJ2-1 NA NA TRBV27 TGTGCCAGCACGGACCGGTACAATGAGCAGTTCTTC CASTDRYNEQFF
TRBJ2-1 many NA TRBV11-2 TGTGCCAGCAGCTTAGTGGCAGGCGGCCTCTACAATGAGCAGTTCTTC CASSLVAGGLYNEQFF
TRBJ2-1 NA NA TRBV11-3 TGTGCCAGCAGCTCCGACAGTATTCTCTACAATGAGCAGTTCTTC CASSSDSILYNEQFF
TRBJ1-3 NA NA TRBV6-1 TGTGCCAGCAGTCCGTCCGACGGAAACACCATATATTTT CASSPSDGNTIYF
TRBJ2-3 NA NA TRBV15 TGTGCCACCAGCAGAGATGAGGTGGATACGCAGTATTTT CATSRDEVDTQYF
TRBJ2-3 many TRBD2 TRBV7-8 TGTGCCAGCAGCTTAGACATTCTAGCGGGGGACGTAGATACGCAGTATTTT CASSLDILAGDVDTQYF
TRBJ2-3 NA NA TRBV9 TGTGCCAGCAGCGTAGAGAACAGGATAAGCACATATACGCAGTATTTT CASSVENRISTYTQYF
TRBJ1-5 NA NA TRBV2 TGTGCCAGCAGTGAAGAGATATATAGCAATCAGCCCCAGCATTTT CASSEEIYSNQPQHF
TRBJ2-7 few NA TRBV19 TGTGCCAGTAGTACTTCAAGGGGAAGCGGGGACACCTACGAGCAGTACTTC CASSTSRGSGDTYEQYF
TRBJ2-7 few TRBD2 TRBV11-2 TGTGCCAGCAGCTCGAATAGCGGGAGGGCCAGGAACGAGCAGTACTTC CASSSNSGRARNEQYF
TRBJ2-3 NA NA TRBV12-3/TRBV12-4 TGTGCCAGCAATCCGACTAGTTCAGATACGCAGTATTTT CASNPTSSDTQYF
TRBJ2-3 NA NA TRBV12-5 TGTGCTAGTGGTTTTTTTCCAGATACGCAGTATTTT CASGFFPDTQYF
TRBJ2-1 many NA TRBV4-2 TGTGCCAGCAGCCATCCGTCGGCCAATGAGCAGTTCTTC CASSHPSANEQFF
TRBJ2-3 NA NA TRBV27 TGTGCCAGCAGTGAAACTAGGGTTGGGAGAGAGGATACGCAGTATTTT CASSETRVGREDTQYF
TRBJ2-4 NA NA TRBV5-1 TGCGCCAGCAGCTTGGCTCAGGCCAACATTCAGTACTTC CASSLAQANIQYF
TRBJ2-3 few TRBD1 TRBV12-3/TRBV12-4 TGTGCCAGCAGTGAAGGGGGACAGAGCGATACGCAGTATTTT CASSEGGQSDTQYF
TRBJ2-1 once TRBD2 TRBV12-5 TGTGCTAGTGCTCTAGCGGTATACAATGAGCAGTTCTTC CASALAVYNEQFF
TRBJ1-5 NA TRBD1 TRBV25-1 TGTGCCAGCGGGGGGGACAGGGGCCACAATCAGCCCCAGCATTTT CASGGDRGHNQPQHF